What follows are 6 T cell receptor beta chains derived from one specimen sequenced in a study of shared clonotypes between healthy human individuals. Clones were read by immunoSEQ multiplex PCR, and TCRdb kept only the in-frame ones, dropping some. This table holds approximately 980,000 clones, 60% to 85% found once. Sequencing used memory CD4+ T cells sorted from blood. Subset noted: CD45RA-negative fraction. The receptors originated from a young man in good health.

A remark on this clone: A read error may produce the germline difference seen at one junction end. This sequence joins TRBV15 and TRBJ2-5, with TRBD1 matching 9 bases. Germline CDR1 LNHNV, CDR2 YYDKDF (reference sequence). The CDR3 is made up of 14 amino acids. In DNA form, the CDR3 reads TGTGCCACCAGCCGGGACAGGGAAGGAGAGGCCCAGTACTTC. Its translation: CATSRDREGEAQYF. The whole variable domain, remainder taken from reference TRBV15 and TRBJ2-5, is DAMVIQNPRYQVTQFGKPVTLSCSQTLNHNVMYWYQQKSSQAPKLLFHYYDKDFNNEADTPDNFQSRRPNTSFCFLDIRSPGLGDTAMYLCATSRDREGEAQYFGPGTRLLVL.

V and J are TRBV19 and TRBJ2-1; 7 bases are shared with TRBD2. V lost 5 bases, J lost 0 bases, and 10 bases stayed unmatched. There are 17 residues in the CDR3. Germline V gives CDR1 LNHDA, CDR2 SQIVND (reference sequence). CDR3 loop: CASSLGGFFSSYNEQFF. The CDR3 nucleotides read TGTGCCAGTAGTCTCGGGGGGTTCTTCAGCTCCTACAATGAGCAGTTCTTC.

The rearrangement uses TRBV28 and TRBJ2-7, with D perhaps matching TRBD1 (5 bases). V was clipped by 5 bases and J by 6 bases, with 17 bases between them. Germline V lookup: CDR1 MDHEN, CDR2 SYDVKM. The CDR3 totals 14 residues. CDR3 in DNA: TGTGCCAGCAGTCCTGGAACAGGACCTACCGAGCAGTACTTC. It yields the protein CASSPGTGPTEQYF.

The chain couples TRBV5-6 to TRBJ2-6; tentatively, D is TRBD2 (5 bases). The V end was cut by 0 bases, the J end by 2 bases, with 18 bases between. Germline CDR1 is SGHDT and CDR2 is YYEEEE. The CDR3 totals 19 residues. The CDR3 sequence is CASSLDISRGGPGANVLTF. For the CDR3, the DNA is TGTGCCAGCAGCTTGGATATTTCAAGAGGAGGCCCTGGGGCCAACGTCCTGACTTTC.

The V gene is TRBV19, the J gene TRBJ1-1; 9 positions match TRBD1. Unmatched junction bases numbered 8, after V lost 5 bases and J lost 4 bases. The length of the CDR3 is 15 residues. Germline-derived CDR1 and CDR2 are LNHDA and SQIVND (reference sequence). CDR3 sequence: CASSPPGQGSTEAFF. The DNA of the CDR3 is TGTGCCAGTAGTCCTCCGGGACAGGGTAGCACTGAAGCTTTCTTT.

The table lists this clone with a count of one. Other DNA sequences in the same sample also yield this CDR3. The V call is TRBV6-1, the J call TRBJ1-5, with 8 positions matching TRBD1. CDR3 length: 15 residues. Trimming removed 4 bases from V and 4 bases from J; junction bases left unmatched: 6. The V gene's germline CDR1 is MNHNS and CDR2 SASEGT. The CDR3 DNA reads TGTGCCAGCAGTGCGGGACAGGCCGGGAATCAGCCCCAGCATTTT. Encoded protein: CASSAGQAGNQPQHF.